This T cell receptor (beta chain) is from a study of PD-L1 blockade in urothelial cancer. Study as a whole: As for prior chemotherapy regimens, patients had received 0 to 3.

Clones were sequenced by immunoSEQ multiplex PCR, and TCRdb holds only the in-frame ones, with some missing. Counted here are tens of thousands of clones, roughly 87% occurring once; the ten biggest clones make up approximately 4%. For this clone: No antigen is known for it.

Trimming at V came to 6 bases and at J to 0 bases, leaving 5 bases not matched to a gene. This CDR3 contains 14 residues. Germline values: CDR1 SNHLY, CDR2 FYNNEI. Study-level points and caveats: Those with durable benefit had larger increases in tumor-associated blood clones at 3 weeks. Below-median blood TCR clonality before treatment forecast better survival.

The V call is TRBV2, the J call TRBJ2-7, with TRBD2 matching 7 bases. Sequences were derived from PBMCs, sampled around atezolizumab (anti-PD-L1) treatment. The clonotype comes from a man aged 65 to 85 with urothelial cancer. The CDR3 region is CASRPGGVSYEQYF. The CDR3, as DNA: TGTGCCAGCAGGCCTGGGGGGGTCTCCTACGAGCAGTACTTC.